These 14 T cell receptor beta chains share one sample of origin, sequenced in a study of blood T cell repertoires in COVID-19. Profiling relied on immunoSEQ multiplex PCR, and the TCRdb table lists in-frame clones only, not all of them. The sample carries about 370,000 clones, roughly nine tenths recorded once. The source material was PBMCs or T cells enriched from blood (not recorded which). The receptor source for this set is a man younger than 35 who had recovered from COVID-19.

This clone was observed once. The chain is built from TRBV15 and TRBJ2-3; D ambiguous. Germline loops: CDR1 LNHNV, CDR2 YYDKDF (reference sequence). CDR3 length equals 15 residues. Trimming shortened V by 2 bases and J by 1 base, and 10 bases separated the two germline ends. The chain's CDR3 is CATSRTFMGTDTQYF. The CDR3 DNA is TGTGCCACCAGCAGAACTTTTATGGGCACAGATACGCAGTATTTT.

V gene TRBV4-1 combines with J gene TRBJ1-1, with TRBD1 identical over 7 bases. CDR3 length equals 15 residues. Trimming took 0 bases from V and 1 from J; bases not matched to a gene: 2. Germline CDR1 reads MGHRA; CDR2 reads YSYEKL. DNA for the CDR3: TGCGCCAGCAGCCAAGAGGACAGGACGAACACTGAAGCTTTCTTT. As protein: CASSQEDRTNTEAFF.

CDR3 DNA sequence: TGTGCCAGCAGCCAGAACGGGGGGAGTGAGCAGTATTTT. It codes for CASSQNGGSEQYF. The rearrangement uses TRBV11-3 and TRBJ2-3; 7 nucleotides agree with TRBD2. CDR3 length equals 13 residues. V was pared by 5 bases and J by 11 bases, with 10 bases of the junction left unmatched. Per germline, CDR1 SGHNT and CDR2 YENEEA.

The gene calls are TRBV21-1 and TRBJ2-3; the table names TRBD2, a call not compared with the DNA. TRBV21-1 is noted as a pseudogene. This CDR3 contains 18 residues. CDR3 protein: CASSNLLAGGLKTDTQYF. CDR3 DNA sequence: TGTGCCAGCAGCAACCTGCTAGCGGGGGGGTTGAAGACAGATACGCAGTATTTT.

The chain carries TRBV27 and TRBJ1-2; 7 bases align to TRBD1. CDR1 and CDR2 from the germline V gene are MNHEY and SMNVEV (reference sequence). J gave up 3 bases and V 2 bases, and 9 bases lay outside the gene matches. This CDR3 region has 16 residues. The CDR3 region is CASSLNGAGGYYGYTF. CDR3 DNA: TGTGCCAGCAGTTTAAATGGCGCAGGGGGGTACTATGGCTACACCTTC.

The genes are TRBV27 and TRBJ1-5; D perhaps matches TRBD1 (6 bases). V was shortened by 5 bases and J by 3 bases, with 14 bases between the two germline ends. Germline CDR1 is MNHEY and CDR2 is SMNVEV (reference sequence). The CDR3 loop spans 15 amino acids. CDR3 loop: CASSRAGAPNQPQHF. CDR3 bases: TGTGCCAGCAGTAGGGCAGGGGCCCCCAATCAGCCCCAGCATTTT.

The rearrangement links TRBV7-8 to TRBJ2-4; TRBD1 is a possible D gene (6 bases). The V and J ends lost 5 bases and 0 bases respectively, with 17 bases between them. Per germline, CDR1 SGHVS and CDR2 FQNEAQ. The CDR3 is 17 amino acids. The CDR3 DNA reads TGTGCCAGCAGCCGACTCGGGACACCGTTAGCCAAAAACATTCAGTACTTC. Residues: CASSRLGTPLAKNIQYF.

This chain links TRBV4-1 with TRBJ2-7, with 10 bases matching TRBD2. Germline CDR1 and CDR2: MGHRA and YSYEKL. This CDR3 contains 19 residues. V gave up 0 bases and J gave up 0 bases; unmatched junction bases: 11. The DNA for the CDR3 is TGCGCCAGCAGCCAAGATCCCCCTAGCGGGAGCTTTCTCTCCTACGAGCAGTACTTC. Protein product: CASSQDPPSGSFLSYEQYF.

The chain has TRBV28 and TRBJ2-7; 7 nucleotides match TRBD1. Germline V gene data show CDR1 as MDHEN and CDR2 as SYDVKM. This CDR3 contains 16 residues. Losses at the gene ends were 4 bases for V and 6 bases for J; bases not matched to a gene: 15. CDR3 DNA: TGTGCCAGCAGTTCGACCCGACAGGGAACCATCCGCGAGCAGTACTTC. This codes for CASSSTRQGTIREQYF.

The chain combines TRBV11-3 with TRBJ2-7; TRBD1 matches 7 bases. The V gene end was trimmed by 4 bases and the J gene end by 9 bases; junction bases not matched to a gene: 9. The CDR3 runs to 13 residues. The germline CDR1 and CDR2 sequences are SGHNT and YENEEA. The DNA for the CDR3 is TGTGCCAGCAGCTCCGGGACAGAGAGGGGGCAGTACTTC. Protein sequence: CASSSGTERGQYF.

The chain combines TRBV5-3 with TRBJ2-3; 8 nucleotides line up with TRBD2. TRBV5-3 belongs to the ORF category, with a function that is uncertain. Trimming removed 1 base from V and 0 bases from J; junction bases left unmatched: 7. The CDR3 has 17 amino acids. The DNA for the CDR3 is TGTGCCAGAAGCTTGCTGGCGGGAGGACGTAGCACAGATACGCAGTATTTT. Translating it yields CARSLLAGGRSTDTQYF.

CDR3 in DNA: TGTGCCAGCAGCCGACGAGGGTTCACTGAAGCTTTCTTT. Encoded protein: CASSRRGFTEAFF. The chain uses TRBV12-3 or TRBV12-4 and TRBJ1-1; D is unclear. The length of the CDR3 is 13 residues. Trimming removed 6 bases from V and 4 bases from J, with 12 bases in between.

V and J are TRBV3-1 (or the pseudogene TRBV3-2) and TRBJ1-1; perhaps TRBD1 as D (5 bases). The CDR3 extends over 14 amino acids. Germline V gives CDR1 LGHDT, CDR2 YNNKEL (reference sequence). Between the trimmed V and J ends, which lost 1 base and 4 bases, there was a span of 10 bases. In DNA form, the CDR3 reads TGTGCCAGCAGCCAAGGACAGTGGGGCACTGAAGCTTTCTTT. Its protein product is CASSQGQWGTEAFF.

Worth noting for this clone: This sample also contains other DNA sequences that code for the same CDR3. This chain joins TRBV7-2 and TRBJ2-7; the match to TRBD1 covers 8 bases. This CDR3 is 14 amino acids long. Germline V CDR1 and CDR2: SGHTA, FQGNSA. V lost 5 bases, J lost 4 bases, and 7 bases stayed unmatched. CDR3 protein: CASSPRQGSYEQYF. The CDR3 DNA sequence: TGTGCCAGCAGCCCCAGACAGGGGAGTTACGAGCAGTACTTC.